This T cell receptor beta chain was found in a study of monozygotic twins with inflammatory bowel disease. The CDR3 contains 17 residues. CDR1 is LNHNV and CDR2 is YYDKDF in the germline V gene (reference sequence). For every TCR library, roughly 3.5 ug of total RNA was used. TCRdb re-called the 5' RACE reads and shows each CDR3 protein once, DNA omitted. In all, the sample yields approximately 210,000 distinct CDR3 sequences. Sequencing input: blood. The sequence was obtained from a human donor with ulcerative colitis or Crohn's disease, or a healthy co-twin of an affected twin (not recorded which). The rearrangement links TRBV15 to TRBJ2-2; the D call of TRBD1 rests on TCRdb alone, since no DNA is present to check it. The chain's CDR3 is CATSGDGGPLYTGELFF.